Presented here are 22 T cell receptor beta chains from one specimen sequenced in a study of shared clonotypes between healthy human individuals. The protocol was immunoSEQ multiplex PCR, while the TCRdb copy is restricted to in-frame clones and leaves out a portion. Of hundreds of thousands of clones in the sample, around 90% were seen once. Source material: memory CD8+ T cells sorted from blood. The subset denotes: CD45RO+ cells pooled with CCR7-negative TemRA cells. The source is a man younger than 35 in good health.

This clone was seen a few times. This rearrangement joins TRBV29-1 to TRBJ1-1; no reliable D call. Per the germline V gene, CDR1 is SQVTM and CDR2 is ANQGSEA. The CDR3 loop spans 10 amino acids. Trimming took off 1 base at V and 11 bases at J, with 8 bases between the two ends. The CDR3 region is CSVEALFAFF. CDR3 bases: TGCAGCGTTGAAGCCCTTTTCGCTTTCTTT.

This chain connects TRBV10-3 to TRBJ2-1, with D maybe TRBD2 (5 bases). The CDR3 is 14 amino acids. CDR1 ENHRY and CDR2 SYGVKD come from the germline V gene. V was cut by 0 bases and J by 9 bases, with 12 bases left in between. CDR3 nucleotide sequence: TGTGCCATCAGTGAGTCGGCCCCGAGCGGTGAGCAGTTCTTC. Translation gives CAISESAPSGEQFF.

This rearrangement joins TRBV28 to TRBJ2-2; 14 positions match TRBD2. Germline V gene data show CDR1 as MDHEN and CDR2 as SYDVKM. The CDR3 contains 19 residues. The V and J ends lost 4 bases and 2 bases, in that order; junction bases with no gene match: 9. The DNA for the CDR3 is TGTGCCAGCAGTTGGCCGGGACTAGCGGGGGAAAGAAACACCGGGGAGCTGTTTTTT. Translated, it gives CASSWPGLAGERNTGELFF.

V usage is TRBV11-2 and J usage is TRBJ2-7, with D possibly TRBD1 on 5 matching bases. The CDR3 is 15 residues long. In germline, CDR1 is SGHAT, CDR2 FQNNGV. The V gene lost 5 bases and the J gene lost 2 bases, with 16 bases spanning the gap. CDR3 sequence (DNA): TGTGCCAGCAGCGTCAGAGCAGGGTTTGCCTACGAGCAGTACTTC. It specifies CASSVRAGFAYEQYF.

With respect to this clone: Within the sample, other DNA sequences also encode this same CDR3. The CDR3 is CASSLEGGTEAFF. CDR3 nucleotide sequence: TGTGCCAGCAGCTTGGAGGGTGGGACTGAAGCTTTCTTT. The rearrangement joins TRBV5-4 to TRBJ1-1, with D hard to call. This CDR3 has 13 amino acids. Germline lookup yields CDR1 SGHNT and CDR2 YYREEE (reference sequence). V was cut by 0 bases and J by 5 bases, with 8 bases left in between.

The DNA of the CDR3 is TGTGCCAGCAGCTTAGGGACCGAGAACACTGAAGCTTTCTTT. Translation gives CASSLGTENTEAFF. This rearrangement joins TRBV11-2 to TRBJ1-1; no clear D gene. Germline V gene lookup returns CDR1 SGHAT and CDR2 FQNNGV. The CDR3 covers 14 residues. The V end was cut by 1 base, the J end by 1 base, with 7 bases between.

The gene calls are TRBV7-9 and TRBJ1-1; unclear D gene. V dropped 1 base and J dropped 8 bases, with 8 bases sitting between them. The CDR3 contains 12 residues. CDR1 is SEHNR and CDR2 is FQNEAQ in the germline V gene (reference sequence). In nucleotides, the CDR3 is TGTGCCAGCAGCTTAGGAAGGAGGGAAGCTTTCTTT. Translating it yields CASSLGRREAFF.

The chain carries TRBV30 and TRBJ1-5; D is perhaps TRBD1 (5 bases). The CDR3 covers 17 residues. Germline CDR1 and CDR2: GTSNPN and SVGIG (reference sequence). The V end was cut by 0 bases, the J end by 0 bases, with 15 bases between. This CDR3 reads CAWSVPGRIVSNQPQHF. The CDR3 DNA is TGTGCCTGGAGTGTACCAGGGAGGATAGTTAGCAATCAGCCCCAGCATTTT.

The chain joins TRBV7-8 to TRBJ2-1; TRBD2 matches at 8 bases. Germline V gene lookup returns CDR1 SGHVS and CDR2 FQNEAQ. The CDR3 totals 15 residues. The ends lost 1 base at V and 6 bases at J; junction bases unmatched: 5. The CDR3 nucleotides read TGTGCCAGCAGCTTAGAAGCGGGAGCGGTCAATGAGCAGTTCTTC. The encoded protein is CASSLEAGAVNEQFF.

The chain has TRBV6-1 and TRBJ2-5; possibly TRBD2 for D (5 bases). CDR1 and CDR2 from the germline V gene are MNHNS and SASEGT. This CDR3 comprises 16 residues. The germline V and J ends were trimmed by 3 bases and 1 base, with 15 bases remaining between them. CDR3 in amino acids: CASSESLGELQETQYF. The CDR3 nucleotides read TGTGCCAGCAGTGAGTCCCTCGGGGAGCTCCAAGAGACCCAGTACTTC.

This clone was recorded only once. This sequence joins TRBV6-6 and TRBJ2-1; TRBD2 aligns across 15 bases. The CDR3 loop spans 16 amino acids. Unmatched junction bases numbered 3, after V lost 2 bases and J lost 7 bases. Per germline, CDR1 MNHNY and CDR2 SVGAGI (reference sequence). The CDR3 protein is CASSYPGLAGGNEQFF. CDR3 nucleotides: TGTGCCAGCAGTTACCCCGGACTAGCGGGGGGGAATGAGCAGTTCTTC.

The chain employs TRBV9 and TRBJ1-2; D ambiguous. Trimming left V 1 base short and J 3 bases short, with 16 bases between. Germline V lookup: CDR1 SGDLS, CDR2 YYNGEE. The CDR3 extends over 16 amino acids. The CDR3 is CASSVLAALRDYGYTF. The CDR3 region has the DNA TGTGCCAGCAGCGTATTAGCGGCCCTACGGGACTATGGCTACACCTTC.

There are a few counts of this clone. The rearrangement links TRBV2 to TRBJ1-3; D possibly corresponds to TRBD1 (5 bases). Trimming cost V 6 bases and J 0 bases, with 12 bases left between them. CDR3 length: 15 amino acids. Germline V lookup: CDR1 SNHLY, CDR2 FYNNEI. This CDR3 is CASRLDDSSGNTIYF. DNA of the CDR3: TGTGCCAGCAGATTGGACGACAGCTCTGGAAACACCATATATTTT.

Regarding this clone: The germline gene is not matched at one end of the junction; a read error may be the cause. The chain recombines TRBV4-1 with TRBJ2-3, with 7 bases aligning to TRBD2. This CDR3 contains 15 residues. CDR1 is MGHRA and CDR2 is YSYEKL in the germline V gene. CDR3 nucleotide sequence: TGCGCCAGCAGCAAAGACAGCGGGATCCCAGATACGCAGTATTTT. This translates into CASSKDSGIPDTQYF.

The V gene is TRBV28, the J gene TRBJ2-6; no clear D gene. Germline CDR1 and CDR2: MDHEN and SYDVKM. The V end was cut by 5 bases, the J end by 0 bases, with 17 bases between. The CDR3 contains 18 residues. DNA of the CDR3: TGTGCCAGCAGTCCCTGGAACCCTGTTGGCTCTGGGGCCAACGTCCTGACTTTC. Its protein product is CASSPWNPVGSGANVLTF.

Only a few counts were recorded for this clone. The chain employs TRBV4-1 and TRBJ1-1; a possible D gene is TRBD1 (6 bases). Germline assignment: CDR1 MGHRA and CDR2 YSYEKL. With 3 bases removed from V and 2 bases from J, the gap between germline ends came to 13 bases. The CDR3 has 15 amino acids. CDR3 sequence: CASSHTPDSNTEAFF. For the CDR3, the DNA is TGCGCCAGCAGCCACACTCCGGACAGCAACACTGAAGCTTTCTTT.

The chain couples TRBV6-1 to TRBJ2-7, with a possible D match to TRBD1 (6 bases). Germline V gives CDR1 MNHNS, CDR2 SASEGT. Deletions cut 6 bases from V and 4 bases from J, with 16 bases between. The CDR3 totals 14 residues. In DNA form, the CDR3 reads TGTGCCAGCAGCGGCGTGGGGGCGAGGTACGAGCAGTACTTC. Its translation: CASSGVGARYEQYF.

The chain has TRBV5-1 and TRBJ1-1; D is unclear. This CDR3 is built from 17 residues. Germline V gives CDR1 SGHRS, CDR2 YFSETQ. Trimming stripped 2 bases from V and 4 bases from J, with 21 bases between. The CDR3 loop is CASSFPYSYGGGTEAFF. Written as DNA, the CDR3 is TGCGCCAGCAGCTTCCCTTATAGCTACGGAGGAGGCACTGAAGCTTTCTTT.

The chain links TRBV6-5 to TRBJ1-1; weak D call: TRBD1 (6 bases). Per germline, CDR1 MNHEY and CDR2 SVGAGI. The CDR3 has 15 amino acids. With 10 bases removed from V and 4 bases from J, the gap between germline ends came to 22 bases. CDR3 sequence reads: CATSIEGRGGTEAFF. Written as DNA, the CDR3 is TGTGCCACTTCGATCGAGGGAAGAGGGGGCACTGAAGCTTTCTTT.

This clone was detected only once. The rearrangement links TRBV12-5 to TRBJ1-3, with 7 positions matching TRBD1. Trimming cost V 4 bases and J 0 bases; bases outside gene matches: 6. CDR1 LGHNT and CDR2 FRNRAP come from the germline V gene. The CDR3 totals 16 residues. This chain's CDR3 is CASGSRTGPSGNTIYF. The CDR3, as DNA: TGTGCTAGTGGTTCCCGGACAGGCCCCTCTGGAAACACCATATATTTT.

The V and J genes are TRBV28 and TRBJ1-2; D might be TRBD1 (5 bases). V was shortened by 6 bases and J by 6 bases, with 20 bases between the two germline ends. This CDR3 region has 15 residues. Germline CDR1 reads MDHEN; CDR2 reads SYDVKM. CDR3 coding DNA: TGTGCCAGCAGAGCCGGGACCCTCGTCTCGGATGGCTACACCTTC. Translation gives CASRAGTLVSDGYTF.

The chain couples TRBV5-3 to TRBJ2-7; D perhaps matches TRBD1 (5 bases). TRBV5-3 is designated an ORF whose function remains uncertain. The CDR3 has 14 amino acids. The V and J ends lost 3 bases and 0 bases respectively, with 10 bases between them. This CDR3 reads CARSSTERSYEQYF. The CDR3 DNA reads TGTGCCAGAAGCTCGACAGAGCGCTCCTACGAGCAGTACTTC.